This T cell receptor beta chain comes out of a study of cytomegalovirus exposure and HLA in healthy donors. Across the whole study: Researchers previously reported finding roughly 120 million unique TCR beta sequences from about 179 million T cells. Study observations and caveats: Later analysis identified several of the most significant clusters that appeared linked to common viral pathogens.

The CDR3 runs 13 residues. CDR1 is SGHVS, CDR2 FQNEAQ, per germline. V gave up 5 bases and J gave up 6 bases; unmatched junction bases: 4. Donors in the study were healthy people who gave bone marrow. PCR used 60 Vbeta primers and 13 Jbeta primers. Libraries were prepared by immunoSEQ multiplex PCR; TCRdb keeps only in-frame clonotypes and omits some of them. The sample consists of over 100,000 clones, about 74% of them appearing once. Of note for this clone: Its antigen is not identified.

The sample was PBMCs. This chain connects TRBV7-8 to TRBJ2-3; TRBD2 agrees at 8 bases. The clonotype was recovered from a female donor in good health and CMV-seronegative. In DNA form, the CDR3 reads TGTGCCAGCAGCCGGGGGGGAATTGATACGCAGTATTTT. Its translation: CASSRGGIDTQYF.